The clone carrying this T cell receptor beta chain was picked up one time. The antigen is undetermined. The record originates from a study of early T cells in non-severe SARS-CoV-2 infection. On the study more broadly: Unpaired chains resulted from sequencing bulk RNA of unsorted whole blood. The study's findings and limits: A preference for anti-spike CD8 responses marked VDJdb matching, which missed private and CD4 specificities.

The V and J ends lost 4 bases and 0 bases respectively, with 13 bases between them. The CDR3 contains 16 residues. Germline V gene sequence: CDR1 MNHNS, CDR2 SASEGT. Individually, cDNA molecules had unique molecular identifiers attached to them. A single record per CDR3 protein comes from TCRdb applying MiXCR to the 5' RACE reads. The sample contains over 60,000 distinct CDR3 sequences, 9.5% to 15% of which appear only once. The clonotype comes from an adult who was a healthcare worker with PCR-confirmed SARS-CoV-2 infection or an uninfected control (not recorded which). J is TRBJ1-3 and V is TRBV6-1; a possible D gene is TRBD1 (5 bases). This specimen was whole blood, taken at baseline. Written as DNA, the CDR3 is TGTGCCAGCAGTGGAACAGGAGTTTCCTCTGGAAACACCATATATTTT. Encoded protein: CASSGTGVSSGNTIYF.